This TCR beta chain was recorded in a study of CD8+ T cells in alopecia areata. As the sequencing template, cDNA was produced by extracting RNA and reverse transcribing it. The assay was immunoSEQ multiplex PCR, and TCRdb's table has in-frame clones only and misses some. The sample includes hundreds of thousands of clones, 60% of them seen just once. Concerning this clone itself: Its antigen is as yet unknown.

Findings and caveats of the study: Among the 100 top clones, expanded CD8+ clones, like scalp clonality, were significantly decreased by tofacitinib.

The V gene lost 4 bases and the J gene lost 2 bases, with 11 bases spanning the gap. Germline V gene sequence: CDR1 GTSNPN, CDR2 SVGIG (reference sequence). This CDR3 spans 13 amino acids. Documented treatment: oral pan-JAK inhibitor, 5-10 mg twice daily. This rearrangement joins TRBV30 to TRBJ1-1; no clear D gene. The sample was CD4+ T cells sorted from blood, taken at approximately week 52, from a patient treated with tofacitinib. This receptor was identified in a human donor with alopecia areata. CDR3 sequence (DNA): TGTGCCTGGACCGTACAGACTAACACTGAAGCTTTCTTT. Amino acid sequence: CAWTVQTNTEAFF.